One and the same sample provided the 7 T cell receptor beta chains below, sequenced in a study of identical twins. In TCRdb, the 5' RACE reads were re-called with MiXCR into one record per CDR3 protein. Found here are 350,000 or so distinct CDR3 sequences, 9% to 15% of them singletons; the top ten hold just over 7%. The same data also contributed to another study, on yellow fever vaccine responses in identical twins.

Sequenced material: CD8+ T cells sorted from blood. These receptors all come from a woman aged 18-29 years in good health.

This clonotype was seen more than once but under ten times. This chain joins TRBV11-1 and TRBJ2-5; 7 positions match TRBD2. Trimming removed 5 bases from V and 3 bases from J; junction bases left unmatched: 18. CDR1 and CDR2 (germline): SGHAT, FQDESV (reference sequence). The CDR3 is 18 residues long. The CDR3 is CASSPNARGVALKETQYF. The CDR3 region has the DNA TGTGCCAGCAGCCCCAATGCTCGGGGGGTAGCCCTGAAAGAGACCCAGTACTTC. Variable domain in full (rest from reference TRBV11-1 and TRBJ2-5): EAEVAQSPRYKITEKSQAVAFWCDPISGHATLYWYRQILGQGPELLVQFQDESVVDDSQLPKDRFSAERLKGVDSTLKIQPAELGDSAMYLCASSPNARGVALKETQYFGPGTRLLVL.

The chain carries TRBV10-3 and TRBJ2-5; weak D call: TRBD1 (6 bases). V lost 4 bases, J lost 3 bases, and 15 bases lay in between. Germline V lookup: CDR1 ENHRY, CDR2 SYGVKD. The CDR3 totals 15 residues. The CDR3 region is CAISAQGVHEETQYF. In DNA form, the CDR3 reads TGTGCCATCAGTGCACAGGGCGTCCACGAAGAGACCCAGTACTTC.

There are many counts of this clonotype. This chain uses TRBV4-1 with TRBJ1-1; D perhaps matches TRBD1 (6 bases). Trimming took 3 bases from V and 5 from J, leaving 7 bases between them. The CDR3 sequence is 12 residues long. CDR1 MGHRA and CDR2 YSYEKL come from the germline V gene. The CDR3 DNA sequence: TGCGCCAGCAGCCAGGGGGCAACTGAAGCTTTCTTT. Translating it yields CASSQGATEAFF.

J is TRBJ1-2 and V is TRBV9; D is ambiguous. With 4 bases removed from V and 7 bases from J, the gap between germline ends came to 17 bases. Germline V gene data show CDR1 as SGDLS and CDR2 as YYNGEE. This CDR3 has 14 amino acids. CDR3: CASSPWVTDVGYTF. The CDR3 DNA is TGTGCCAGCAGCCCCTGGGTAACCGATGTTGGCTACACCTTC.

The chain recombines TRBV5-1 with TRBJ2-3; no reliable D call. From germline, CDR1 is SGHRS and CDR2 YFSETQ. V shed 4 bases and J shed 8 bases, with 29 bases lying between them. This CDR3 is built from 18 residues. CDR3: CASSHYALVLPAPGTQYF. CDR3 bases: TGCGCCAGCAGCCACTATGCCCTAGTACTACCCGCCCCGGGTACGCAGTATTTT.

This clonotype was seen only a few times. V usage is TRBV5-1 and J usage is TRBJ2-1; the D gene could be TRBD1 or TRBD2 (5 bases each). From germline, CDR1 is SGHRS and CDR2 YFSETQ. Trimming left V 0 bases short and J 0 bases short, with 13 bases between. The CDR3 is made up of 17 amino acids. The CDR3 spells CASSLAWGRSSYNEQFF. Here the CDR3 DNA reads TGCGCCAGCAGCTTGGCATGGGGGAGAAGCTCCTACAATGAGCAGTTCTTC.

V is TRBV7-2 and J is TRBJ2-5, with TRBD1 identical over 7 bases. The junction had 7 bases not matched to a gene; V was cut back by 5 bases and J by 4 bases. The CDR3 spans 14 residues. Germline V CDR1 and CDR2: SGHTA, FQGNSA. The CDR3 sequence: CASSLQGVRETQYF. The CDR3 DNA reads as TGTGCCAGCAGCCTTCAGGGGGTTCGAGAGACCCAGTACTTC.